These 30 T cell receptor beta chains were all obtained from the same sample, sequenced in a study of blood T cell repertoires in COVID-19. Using immunoSEQ multiplex PCR, the repertoire was profiled, and TCRdb retains in-frame clones only, with some absent. The sample has about 85,000 clones, roughly 89% seen once. Sequencing was performed on peripheral blood. The receptors derive from a woman aged 80 or older with active or convalescent COVID-19.

The J gene is TRBJ1-6, the V gene TRBV30; D unresolved. The CDR3 runs to 14 residues. CDR1 is GTSNPN, CDR2 SVGIG, per germline (reference sequence). Deletions cut 5 bases from V and 0 bases from J, with 8 bases between. The CDR3 bases are TGTGCCTGGGGACTTAGCTCCTATAATTCACCCCTCCACTTT. This encodes CAWGLSSYNSPLHF.

This clone was seen a handful of times. The rearrangement joins TRBV6-4 to TRBJ1-1, with D possibly TRBD1 on 5 matching bases. Germline values: CDR1 MRHNA, CDR2 SNTAGT. V lost 2 bases, J lost 7 bases, and 17 bases lay in between. The CDR3 sequence is 15 residues long. CDR3 nucleotides: TGTGCCAGCAGTGACACATCTACAGGACGAGTTGAAGCTTTCTTT. This translates into CASSDTSTGRVEAFF.

The J gene is TRBJ1-1, the V gene TRBV6-5; D is uncertain. The V gene lost 5 bases and the J gene lost 0 bases, with 10 bases spanning the gap. CDR1 is MNHEY, CDR2 SVGAGI, per germline. This CDR3 has 14 amino acids. In DNA, the CDR3 is TGTGCCAGCAGTCGTTTTACTCTGAACACTGAAGCTTTCTTT. Its protein product is CASSRFTLNTEAFF.

CDR3 protein: CATSRDGTSGTTGELFF. The CDR3 nucleotides read TGTGCCACCAGCAGAGATGGGACTAGCGGTACTACTGGGGAGCTGTTTTTT. The chain couples TRBV15 to TRBJ2-2, with 11 positions matching TRBD2. This CDR3 region has 17 residues. CDR1 and CDR2 (germline): LNHNV, YYDKDF (reference sequence). V shed 0 bases and J 8 bases; nucleotides not matched to a gene: 8. Full variable domain (rest looked up from reference TRBV15 and TRBJ2-2): DAMVIQNPRYQVTQFGKPVTLSCSQTLNHNVMYWYQQKSSQAPKLLFHYYDKDFNNEADTPDNFQSRRPNTSFCFLDIRSPGLGDTAMYLCATSRDGTSGTTGELFFGEGSRLTVL.

V usage is TRBV28 and J usage is TRBJ1-4; TRBD1 matches at 8 bases. CDR3 length equals 15 residues. With V trimmed by 10 bases and J by 6 bases, 13 bases remained unmatched. Germline V CDR1 and CDR2: MDHEN, SYDVKM. CDR3 nucleotides: TGTGCCACATGGGGGGACAGGCGGGGGTATGAAAAACTGTTTTTT. It codes for CATWGDRRGYEKLFF.

This sequence joins TRBV19 and TRBJ1-2, with TRBD1 identical over 9 bases. The CDR3 sequence is 15 residues long. CDR1 LNHDA and CDR2 SQIVND come from the germline V gene (reference sequence). J was trimmed by 4 bases and V by 7 bases; bases with no gene match: 10. The CDR3 protein is CASNKRQGGIYGYTF. CDR3 DNA: TGTGCCAGTAATAAGAGACAGGGGGGAATCTATGGCTACACCTTC.

Only one count was recorded for this clone. One end of the junction does not line up with germline, which may come from a read error. At the DNA level, this CDR3 is encoded by other sequences in the same sample as well. The V call is TRBV28, the J call TRBJ1-1, with 8 bases that match TRBD1. Germline CDR1 reads MDHEN; CDR2 reads SYDVKM. The CDR3 consists of 16 residues. The CDR3 is CASRRLMTGVNTEAFF. Here the CDR3 DNA reads TGTGCCAGCAGACGCTTGATGACAGGGGTCAACACTGAAGCTTTTTTT.

This CDR3 is CASSEAGDRVRTGELFF. In DNA form, the CDR3 reads TGTGCCAGCAGTGAAGCGGGGGACAGGGTGAGAACCGGGGAGCTGTTTTTT. The V and J genes are TRBV6-1 and TRBJ2-2, with 9 positions matching TRBD1. Germline V gives CDR1 MNHNS, CDR2 SASEGT. This CDR3 is 17 amino acids long. Trimming took 0 bases from V and 5 from J; bases not matched to a gene: 7.

The J gene is TRBJ2-3, the V gene TRBV5-4; 8 positions match TRBD2. With 0 bases clipped from V and 0 bases from J, the junction kept 6 bases outside the gene matches. In germline, CDR1 is SGHNT, CDR2 YYREEE (reference sequence). This CDR3 region has 17 residues. The CDR3 DNA reads TGTGCCAGCAGCTTGGCCCGTAGCGGGGCTAGCACAGATACGCAGTATTTT. It is translated as CASSLARSGASTDTQYF.

The chain is built from TRBV19 and TRBJ2-7, with 9 bases fitting TRBD1. The trim removed 6 bases at V and 5 bases at J, leaving 11 bases unmatched. This CDR3 comprises 15 residues. Germline V lookup: CDR1 LNHDA, CDR2 SQIVND (reference sequence). The CDR3 region has the DNA TGTGCCAGTAGCAACGGACAGGGGTTACGAAACGAGCAGTACTTC. Translating gives CASSNGQGLRNEQYF.

V gene TRBV28 combines with J gene TRBJ2-7; D might be TRBD1 (5 bases). Trimming cost V 8 bases and J 0 bases, with 14 bases left between them. The germline V gene has CDR1 MDHEN and CDR2 SYDVKM. There are 14 residues in the CDR3. The CDR3 spells CASYQGASSYEQYF. The CDR3 nucleotides are TGTGCCAGCTATCAAGGGGCGTCCTCCTACGAGCAGTACTTC.

J is TRBJ2-1 and V is TRBV6-2 or TRBV6-3; D uncertain. From germline, CDR1 is MNHEY and CDR2 SVGEGT. Trimming removed 2 bases at V and 0 bases at J, with 8 bases between. The CDR3 runs to 15 residues. For the CDR3, the DNA is TGTGCCAGCAGTTACCTATCAGGCTCCTACAATGAGCAGTTCTTC. Protein: CASSYLSGSYNEQFF.

The chain carries TRBV7-6 and TRBJ2-7; a possible D gene is TRBD1 (7 bases). The V gene's germline CDR1 is SGHVS and CDR2 FNYEAQ. CDR3 length: 18 amino acids. V was clipped by 0 bases and J by 5 bases, with 23 bases between them. The CDR3 protein is CASSLAPNPPQGGNEQYF. DNA of the CDR3: TGTGCCAGCAGCTTAGCTCCCAACCCCCCCCAGGGGGGCAACGAGCAGTACTTC.

The V and J genes are TRBV24-1 and TRBJ2-3, with 10 bases matching TRBD2. CDR1 and CDR2 from the germline V gene are KGHDR and SFDVKD. V shed 3 bases and J 2 bases; nucleotides not matched to a gene: 16. The CDR3 covers 20 residues. The CDR3 DNA is TGTGCCACCAGTGATCCGTACCCCATCACTAGCGGGGAGCTCACAGATACGCAGTATTTT. This translates into CATSDPYPITSGELTDTQYF.

V is TRBV5-4 and J is TRBJ2-2; TRBD2 is a possible D gene (6 bases). Between the trimmed V and J ends, which lost 3 bases and 4 bases, there was a span of 13 bases. The CDR3 is 15 amino acids. The V gene's germline CDR1 is SGHNT and CDR2 YYREEE (reference sequence). CDR3 sequence (DNA): TGTGCCAGCAGCTGGGCTGGGGACTCCACCGGGGAGCTGTTTTTT. Translation gives CASSWAGDSTGELFF.

The chain recombines TRBV3-1 (or the pseudogene TRBV3-2) with TRBJ2-5, with 8 bases fitting TRBD1. The ends lost 3 bases at V and 2 bases at J; junction bases unmatched: 11. CDR1 and CDR2 from the germline V gene are LGHDT and YNNKEL (reference sequence). This CDR3 has 17 residues. In DNA, the CDR3 is TGTGCCAGCAGCCACGAAGGGGACAGGCCTTTTCAAGAGACCCAGTACTTC. Its protein is CASSHEGDRPFQETQYF.

The chain uses TRBV14 and TRBJ2-2, with TRBD2 matching 9 bases. The CDR3 totals 16 residues. Germline loops: CDR1 SGHDN, CDR2 FVKESK. V gave up 5 bases and J gave up 0 bases; unmatched junction bases: 4. As DNA, the CDR3 is TGTGCCAGCAGCTATATAGCGGGAGCGAACACCGGGGAGCTGTTTTTT. Encoded protein: CASSYIAGANTGELFF.

V is TRBV9 and J is TRBJ2-3; 11 positions agree with TRBD2. The CDR3 runs 20 residues. The germline gives CDR1 SGDLS, CDR2 YYNGEE. V shed 4 bases, J shed 2 bases, and the junction held 18 bases outside the gene matches. CDR3 nucleotides: TGTGCCAGCAGCCAGACTGCTGTAGCGGGAGGGGGCCTCATCACAGATACGCAGTATTTT. Translation gives CASSQTAVAGGGLITDTQYF. Full variable domain (missing parts from reference TRBV9 and TRBJ2-3): DSGVTQTPKHLITATGQRVTLRCSPRSGDLSVYWYQQSLDQGLQFLIQYYNGEERAKGNILERFSAQQFPDLHSELNLSSLELGDSALYFCASSQTAVAGGGLITDTQYFGPGTRLTVL.

This clone has only one observation. The rearrangement uses TRBV29-1 and TRBJ1-5, with 9 bases fitting TRBD1. CDR3 length: 13 residues. Germline loops: CDR1 SQVTM, CDR2 ANQGSEA. The V gene end was trimmed by 4 bases and the J gene end by 3 bases; junction bases not matched to a gene: 1. The CDR3 DNA reads as TGCAGCGTTGGGACAGGGGCCAATCAGCCCCAGCATTTT. It codes for CSVGTGANQPQHF.

The rearrangement links TRBV4-2 to TRBJ2-1, with TRBD2 identical over 12 bases. The CDR3 has 18 residues. The ends lost 1 base at V and 9 bases at J; junction bases unmatched: 13. Germline loops: CDR1 LGHNA, CDR2 YNFKEQ. The CDR3 bases are TGTGCCAGCAGCCAAGTAGAGTTGGGGCTAGCGGGAGGGCTTGAGCAGTTCTTC. Its translation is CASSQVELGLAGGLEQFF.

This chain's CDR3 is CAWSAGRDNQPQHF. CDR3 DNA: TGTGCCTGGAGTGCCGGACGGGACAATCAGCCCCAGCATTTT. This sequence joins TRBV30 and TRBJ1-5; no clear D. CDR1 and CDR2 from the germline V gene are GTSNPN and SVGIG (reference sequence). This CDR3 is built from 14 residues. The ends were cut back, 1 base at V and 3 bases at J, with 10 bases in the middle.

V gene TRBV28 combines with J gene TRBJ2-6; 10 bases line up with TRBD1. Per the germline V gene, CDR1 is MDHEN and CDR2 is SYDVKM. The CDR3 contains 16 residues. V was pared by 7 bases and J by 0 bases, with 3 bases of the junction left unmatched. In DNA form, the CDR3 reads TGTGCCAGCACGGGACAGGGGTCCTCTGGGGCCAACGTCCTGACTTTC. It translates to CASTGQGSSGANVLTF.

The chain joins TRBV6-5 to TRBJ1-4; 7 positions agree with TRBD1. J lost 8 bases, V lost 5 bases, and 11 bases had no gene match. This CDR3 is built from 15 residues. Germline V lookup: CDR1 MNHEY, CDR2 SVGAGI. CDR3 coding DNA: TGTGCCAGCAGTCCTGCACAGGGGCCGAGGGAAAAACTGTTTTTT. This sequence encodes CASSPAQGPREKLFF.

The chain couples TRBV5-1 to TRBJ1-2; TRBD1 matches 9 bases. Germline V gives CDR1 SGHRS, CDR2 YFSETQ. CDR3 length: 13 amino acids. The V and J ends lost 2 bases and 7 bases, in that order; junction bases with no gene match: 3. In DNA form, the CDR3 reads TGCGCCAGCAGCTTTACAGGGGGCACTGGCTACACCTTC. It yields the protein CASSFTGGTGYTF.

The genes are TRBV5-1 and TRBJ2-5, with 12 bases identical to TRBD2. The CDR3 extends over 17 amino acids. The V and J ends lost 3 bases and 0 bases, in that order; junction bases with no gene match: 6. Per the germline V gene, CDR1 is SGHRS and CDR2 is YFSETQ. The CDR3 here is CASSSSGRAFYQETQYF. CDR3 coding DNA: TGCGCCAGCAGCTCTAGCGGGAGGGCCTTTTACCAAGAGACCCAGTACTTC.

The gene calls are TRBV10-3 and TRBJ1-1; TRBD1 matches at 9 bases. The germline gives CDR1 ENHRY, CDR2 SYGVKD. This CDR3 is built from 14 residues. V shed 10 bases and J 4 bases; nucleotides not matched to a gene: 10. CDR3 loop: CATARDRDPTEAFF. The CDR3 region has the DNA TGTGCCACGGCCCGGGACAGGGACCCCACTGAAGCTTTCTTT.

The rearrangement joins TRBV4-3 to TRBJ2-7; a weak D match, TRBD1 (5 bases). This CDR3 contains 15 residues. V lost 4 bases, J lost 4 bases, and 17 bases lay in between. Germline V lookup: CDR1 LGHNA, CDR2 YSLEER. CDR3 DNA sequence: TGCGCCAGCAGCCCCGATGCCAGGGTACGGTACGAGCAGTACTTC. Protein sequence: CASSPDARVRYEQYF.

The chain joins TRBV28 to TRBJ2-7, with a tentative D call TRBD2 (5 bases). This CDR3 has 17 amino acids. Per germline, CDR1 MDHEN and CDR2 SYDVKM. Trimming cost V 7 bases and J 2 bases, with 24 bases left between them. CDR3 nucleotide sequence: TGTGCCAGCAATAGCGTAGGAGAACCAGCAGCACCCTACGAGCAGTACTTC. Its translation: CASNSVGEPAAPYEQYF. The whole variable domain, filled in from reference TRBV28 and TRBJ2-7, reads DVKVTQSSRYLVKRTGEKVFLECVQDMDHENMFWYRQDPGLGLRLIYFSYDVKMKEKGDIPEGYSVSREKKERFSLILESASTNQTSMYLCASNSVGEPAAPYEQYFGPGTRLTVT.

The chain has TRBV29-1 and TRBJ2-2; 8 nucleotides align to TRBD1. The CDR3 totals 14 residues. V lost 7 bases to trimming and J lost 8 bases; unmatched junction nucleotides: 12. Germline CDR1 reads SQVTM; CDR2 reads ANQGSEA. The CDR3 DNA reads as TGCAGCGCCCTTGGACAGGGCGATAGTGGGGAGCTGTTTTTT. Its translation is CSALGQGDSGELFF.

DNA of the CDR3: TGTGCCAGCAGTTTATCCCGGACAGGGGGTGGCTACACCTTC. Its protein is CASSLSRTGGGYTF. The rearrangement uses TRBV28 and TRBJ1-2; 10 bases are shared with TRBD1. V trimming: 1 base; J trimming: 7 bases; junction bases outside the gene matches: 3. Germline-derived CDR1 and CDR2 are MDHEN and SYDVKM. CDR3 size: 14 residues.